This TCR beta chain is drawn from a study of T cell responses to AZD1222 COVID-19 vaccine. Findings of the study overall: Donors skewed white British and female; clonal diversity was possibly underestimated. Spike-wide coverage was observed for vaccine-associated CD4 TCRs, with dominant responses at 160-218 and 743-854. Seropositive AZD1222 recipients at baseline numbered only five or six.

J was trimmed by 11 bases and V by 4 bases; bases with no gene match: 6. CDR3 length: 12 amino acids. CDR1 and CDR2 from the germline V gene are SGHDN and FVKESK. For this clone: Its antigen is undetermined.

TCRdb's table, derived via immunoSEQ multiplex PCR, lists solely in-frame clones and lacks some. The sample carries about 120,000 clones, 90% to 95% recorded once. The gene calls are TRBV14 and TRBJ1-1; 8 bases match TRBD1. Sequenced material: peripheral blood, taken 28 days after the second AZD1222 dose. The origin of this receptor is an adult who received the AZD1222 COVID-19 vaccine. The CDR3 sequence: CASSLDRGLAFF. In DNA, the CDR3 is TGTGCCAGCAGCCTCGACAGGGGTCTGGCTTTCTTT.